The rows below give T cell receptor beta chains drawn from one sample of a study of T cells in localized non-small cell lung cancer. TCRdb keeps only in-frame clones here, not all; method: immunoSEQ multiplex PCR. The sample lists around 15,000 clones; 90% were seen once. The specimen comprised peripheral blood mononuclear cells, sampled before any cancer treatment. Receptors were obtained from a woman aged 35 to 69 with stage III lung adenocarcinoma. Both conserved end residues are part of each CDR3. A row's size may be missing; if present it is once, few, many or a size class.

V: TRBV15
J: TRBJ2-7
size: .
CDR3: CATSREGMGQTYEQYF

V: TRBV5-5
J: TRBJ2-2
size: .
CDR3: CASSLSFGTGELFF

V: TRBV30
J: TRBJ2-7
size: once
CDR3: CAWSVYRGEGSYEQYF

V: TRBV5-6
J: TRBJ1-5
size: .
CDR3: CASSLTGQGNQPQHF

V: TRBV6-6
J: TRBJ2-7
size: .
CDR3: CASRENSYEQYF

V: TRBV11-2
J: TRBJ2-4
size: once
CDR3: CASMNSLNIQYF

V: TRBV7-9
J: TRBJ1-1
size: .
CDR3: CASSSGQGLAPLSF

V: TRBV7-2
J: TRBJ2-5
size: .
CDR3: CASSLTASQETQYF

V: TRBV5-1
J: TRBJ2-5
size: .
CDR3: CASSLGTSVETQYF

V: TRBV7-3
J: TRBJ2-1
size: .
CDR3: CASSPSGTSVHEQFF

V: TRBV19
J: TRBJ2-5
size: .
CDR3: CASSIGQGKKETQYF

V: TRBV5-8
J: TRBJ1-1
size: .
CDR3: CASSWNGPARTEAFF

V: TRBV6-6
J: TRBJ2-7
size: .
CDR3: CASRSEFSSYEQYF

V: TRBV28
J: TRBJ1-4
size: .
CDR3: CASRQGSEKLFF

V: TRBV14
J: TRBJ1-3
size: .
CDR3: CASSQGRGSGGATIYF

V: TRBV5-1
J: TRBJ1-5
size: .
CDR3: CASSLEGAQPQHF

V: TRBV19
J: TRBJ2-3
size: .
CDR3: CASSIQLKVHSGADTQYF

V: TRBV30
J: TRBJ1-2
size: .
CDR3: CAWGRATGDTF

V: TRBV2
J: TRBJ1-3
size: .
CDR3: CASSGHASGNTIYF

V: TRBV7-6
J: TRBJ2-3
size: .
CDR3: CASRDPGTDTQYF

V: TRBV4-1
J: TRBJ2-1
size: .
CDR3: CASSHLYGEQFF

V: TRBV6-1
J: TRBJ2-3
size: .
CDR3: CASSVTPAPRTDTQYF

V: TRBV28
J: TRBJ1-6
size: few
CDR3: CASSKTGQSSPLHF

V: TRBV18
J: TRBJ1-4
size: .
CDR3: CASSLSGTNEKLFF

V: TRBV7-2
J: TRBJ2-1
size: .
CDR3: CASSLNSGREQFF

V: TRBV4-1
J: TRBJ2-3
size: .
CDR3: CASSQGKLAGSTDTQYF

V: TRBV19
J: TRBJ2-2
size: .
CDR3: CASSLRGTVNTGELFF

V: TRBV7-9
J: TRBJ2-7
size: .
CDR3: CASSLWIASSSYEQYF

V: TRBV29-1
J: TRBJ1-3
size: .
CDR3: CSVQDGSSGNTIYF

V: TRBV9
J: TRBJ2-5
size: .
CDR3: CASSVGAGGVQAQYF

V: TRBV28
J: TRBJ1-2
size: .
CDR3: CASSFSSGTDYGYTF

V: TRBV7-2
J: TRBJ1-2
size: .
CDR3: CASSLTGGGYGYTF

V: TRBV10-1
J: TRBJ1-1
size: .
CDR3: CASSEEGATEAFF

V: TRBV12-2
J: TRBJ2-6
size: .
CDR3: CASRGSTTTQSRANVLTF

V: TRBV29-1
J: TRBJ1-5
size: .
CDR3: CSARGGYNQPQHF

V: TRBV7-9
J: TRBJ2-2
size: .
CDR3: CASSQNSGRTGELFF

V: TRBV6-1
J: TRBJ1-4
size: .
CDR3: CASSAQGGLNEKLFF

V: TRBV28
J: TRBJ2-3
size: once
CDR3: CATEGGQRPFSTDTQYF

V: TRBV18
J: TRBJ1-3
size: .
CDR3: CASSPQVVRSGNTIYF

V: TRBV7-2
J: TRBJ2-1
size: once
CDR3: CASSLAQGFAGEQFF

V: TRBV29-1
J: TRBJ2-7
size: .
CDR3: CSVATPGGEQYF

V: TRBV19
J: TRBJ2-3
size: few
CDR3: CASSISGAGSDTQYF

V: TRBV7-2
J: TRBJ2-1
size: .
CDR3: CASSLGSYNEQFF

V: TRBV9
J: TRBJ1-1
size: .
CDR3: CASSLRMNTEAFF

V: TRBV11-2
J: TRBJ1-1
size: .
CDR3: CASSLQQNTEAFF

V: TRBV30
J: TRBJ2-7
size: once
CDR3: CAWDPGTSNYEQYF

V: TRBV5-1
J: TRBJ1-1
size: once
CDR3: CASRNWEGKGTEAFF

V: TRBV6-1
J: TRBJ1-5
size: .
CDR3: CASSELVNQPQHF

V: TRBV11-2
J: TRBJ2-2
size: .
CDR3: CASSRPYPGELFF

V: TRBV27
J: TRBJ2-1
size: .
CDR3: CASSLAGTSGAYNEQFF

V: TRBV19
J: TRBJ2-4
size: .
CDR3: CASSAPRWGIAKNIQYF

V: TRBV5-4
J: TRBJ1-1
size: few
CDR3: CASSSNQQGKAFF

V: TRBV28
J: TRBJ1-3
size: .
CDR3: CASSLFSFASRNTIYF

V: TRBV5-1
J: TRBJ2-3
size: once
CDR3: CASGGTSGTDTQYF

V: TRBV6-1
J: TRBJ1-2
size: .
CDR3: CASRPPGTRNYGYTF